This T cell receptor (beta chain) appears in the sequencing data of a study of OX40 agonist ivuxolimab in advanced cancers. About the study: Ivuxolimab is a fully human IgG2 antibody that activates OX40 (CD134). The diagnoses of dose-escalation patients were hepatocellular carcinoma, melanoma, renal cell or head and neck cancer.

The CDR3 sequence is 15 residues long. The assay was immunoSEQ multiplex PCR, and TCRdb's table has in-frame clones only and misses some. The data show roughly 100,000 clones, with about 96% seen just once and around 2% held by the top ten. The receptor was isolated from an adult with an advanced solid tumor such as melanoma, head and neck, liver or kidney cancer. Sequenced material: CD4+ or CD8+ T cells sorted from blood, taken in a trial of the OX40 agonist ivuxolimab. The J gene is TRBJ1-5, the V gene TRBV21-1; the tabulated D call, TRBD1, remains unverified against the DNA. TRBV21-1 is tagged as a pseudogene. CDR3 nucleotides: TGTGCCAGCAGCAAAGCGGGGCACCGTAATCAGCCCCAGCATTTT. Protein: CASSKAGHRNQPQHF.